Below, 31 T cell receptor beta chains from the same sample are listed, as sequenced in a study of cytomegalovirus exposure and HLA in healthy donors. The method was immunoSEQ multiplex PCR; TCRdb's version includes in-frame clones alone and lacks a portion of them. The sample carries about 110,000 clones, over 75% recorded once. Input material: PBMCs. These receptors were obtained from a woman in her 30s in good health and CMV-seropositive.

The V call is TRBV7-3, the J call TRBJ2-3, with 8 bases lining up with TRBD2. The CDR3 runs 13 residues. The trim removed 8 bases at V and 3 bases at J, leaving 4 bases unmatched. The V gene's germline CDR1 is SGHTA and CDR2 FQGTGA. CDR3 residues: CASGERETDTQYF. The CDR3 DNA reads TGTGCCAGCGGAGAGCGGGAGACAGATACGCAGTATTTT.

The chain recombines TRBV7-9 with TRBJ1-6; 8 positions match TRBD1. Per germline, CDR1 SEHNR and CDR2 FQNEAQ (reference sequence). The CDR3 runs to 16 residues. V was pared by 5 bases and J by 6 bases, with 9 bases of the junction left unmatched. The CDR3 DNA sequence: TGTGCCAGCAGCCCAAGAGGGGGACAGGTTAATTCACCCCTCCACTTT. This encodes CASSPRGGQVNSPLHF.

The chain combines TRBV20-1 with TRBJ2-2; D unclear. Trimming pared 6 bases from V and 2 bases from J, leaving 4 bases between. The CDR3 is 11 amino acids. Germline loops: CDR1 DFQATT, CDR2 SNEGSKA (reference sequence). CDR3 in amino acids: CSAFNTGELFF. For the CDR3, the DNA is TGCAGTGCCTTTAACACCGGGGAGCTGTTTTTT.

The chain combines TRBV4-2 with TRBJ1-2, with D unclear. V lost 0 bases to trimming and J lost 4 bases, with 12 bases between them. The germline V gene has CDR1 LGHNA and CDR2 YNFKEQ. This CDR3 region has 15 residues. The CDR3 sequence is CASSQDPRGSYGYTF. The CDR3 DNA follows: TGTGCCAGCAGCCAAGACCCCAGAGGCTCCTATGGCTACACCTTC.

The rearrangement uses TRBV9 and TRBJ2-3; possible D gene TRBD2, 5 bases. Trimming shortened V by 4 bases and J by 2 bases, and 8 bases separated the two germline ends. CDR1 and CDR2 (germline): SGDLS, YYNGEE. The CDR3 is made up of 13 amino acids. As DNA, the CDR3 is TGTGCCAGCAGCAAAGACTACACAGATACGCAGTATTTT. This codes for CASSKDYTDTQYF.

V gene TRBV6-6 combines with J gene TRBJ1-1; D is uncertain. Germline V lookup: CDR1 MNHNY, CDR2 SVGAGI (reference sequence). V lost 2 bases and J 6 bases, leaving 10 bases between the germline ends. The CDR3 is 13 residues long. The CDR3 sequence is CASSYGRSSEAFF. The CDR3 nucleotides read TGTGCCAGCAGTTACGGGAGGTCCTCTGAAGCTTTCTTT.

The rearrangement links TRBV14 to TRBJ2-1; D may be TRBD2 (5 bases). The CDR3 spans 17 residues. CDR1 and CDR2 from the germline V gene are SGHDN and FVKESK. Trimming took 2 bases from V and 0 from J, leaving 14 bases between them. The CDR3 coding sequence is TGTGCCAGCAGCCAATTTCGCCTAGCTAGCTCCTACAATGAGCAGTTCTTC. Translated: CASSQFRLASSYNEQFF.

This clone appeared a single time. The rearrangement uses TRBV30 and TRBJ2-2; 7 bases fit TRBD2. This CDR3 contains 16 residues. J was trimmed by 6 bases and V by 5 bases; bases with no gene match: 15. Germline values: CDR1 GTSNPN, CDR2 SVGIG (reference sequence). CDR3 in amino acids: CAWGGTGGREPGELFF. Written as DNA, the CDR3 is TGTGCCTGGGGGGGGACTGGCGGGAGAGAACCCGGGGAGCTGTTTTTT.

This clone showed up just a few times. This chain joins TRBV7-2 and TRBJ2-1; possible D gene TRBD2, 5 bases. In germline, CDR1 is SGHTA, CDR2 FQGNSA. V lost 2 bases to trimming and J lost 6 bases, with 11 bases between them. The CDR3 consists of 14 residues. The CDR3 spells CASSLRASTNEQFF. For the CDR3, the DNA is TGTGCCAGCAGCTTACGGGCTAGCACCAATGAGCAGTTCTTC.

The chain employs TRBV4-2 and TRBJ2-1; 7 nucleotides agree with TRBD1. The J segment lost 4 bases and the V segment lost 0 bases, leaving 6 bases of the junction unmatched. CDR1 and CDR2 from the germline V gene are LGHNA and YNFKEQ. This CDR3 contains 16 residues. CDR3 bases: TGTGCCAGCAGCCAAGACCCCGACAGGGTTTACAATGAGCAGTTCTTC. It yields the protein CASSQDPDRVYNEQFF.

The CDR3 DNA reads as TGTGCCAGCAGTGCATTTGCGGGGGCAGTATGGGAGACCCAGTACTTC. The encoded protein is CASSAFAGAVWETQYF. The genes are TRBV27 and TRBJ2-5; tentatively, D is TRBD2 (7 bases). The length of the CDR3 is 16 residues. Trimming left V 5 bases short and J 5 bases short, with 21 bases between. Germline lookup yields CDR1 MNHEY and CDR2 SMNVEV (reference sequence).

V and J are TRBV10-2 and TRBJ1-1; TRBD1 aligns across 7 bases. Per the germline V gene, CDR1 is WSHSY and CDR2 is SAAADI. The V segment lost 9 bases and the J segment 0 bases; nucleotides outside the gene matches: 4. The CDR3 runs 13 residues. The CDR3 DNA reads TGCGCCAGTTTGACAGGGATGAACACTGAAGCTTTCTTT. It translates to CASLTGMNTEAFF.

The chain's CDR3 is CASSLGSVRASETQYF. CDR3 coding DNA: TGTGCCAGCAGCTTAGGGTCGGTGCGGGCCTCGGAGACCCAGTACTTC. The rearrangement links TRBV7-8 to TRBJ2-5, with a tentative D call TRBD2 (5 bases). CDR1 and CDR2 (germline): SGHVS, FQNEAQ. Trimming pared 1 base from V and 5 bases from J, leaving 17 bases between. The CDR3 length is 16 residues.

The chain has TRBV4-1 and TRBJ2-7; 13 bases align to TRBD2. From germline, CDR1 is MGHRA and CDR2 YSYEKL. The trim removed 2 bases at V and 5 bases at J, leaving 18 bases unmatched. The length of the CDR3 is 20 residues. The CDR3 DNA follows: TGCGCCAGCAGCCAACCCGGAGGCGAGGGACTAGCGGGAATGGTGAACGAGCAGTACTTC. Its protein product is CASSQPGGEGLAGMVNEQYF.

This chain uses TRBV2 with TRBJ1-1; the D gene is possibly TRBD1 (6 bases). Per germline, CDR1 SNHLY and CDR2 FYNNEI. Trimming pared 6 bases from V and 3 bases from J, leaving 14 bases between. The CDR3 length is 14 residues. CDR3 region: CASSPRGSDTEAFF. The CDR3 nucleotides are TGTGCCAGCAGCCCCAGGGGATCGGACACTGAAGCTTTCTTT. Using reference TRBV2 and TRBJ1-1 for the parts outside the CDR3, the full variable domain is EPEVTQTPSHQVTQMGQEVILRCVPISNHLYFYWYRQILGQKVEFLVSFYNNEISEKSEIFDDQFSVERPDGSNFTLKIRSTKLEDSAMYFCASSPRGSDTEAFFGQGTRLTVV.

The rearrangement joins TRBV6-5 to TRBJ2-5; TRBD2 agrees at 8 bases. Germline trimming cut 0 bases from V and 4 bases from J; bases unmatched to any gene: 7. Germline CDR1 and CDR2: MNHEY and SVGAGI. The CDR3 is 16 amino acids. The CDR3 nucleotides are TGTGCCAGCAGTTACTCCCCGGGGGGGCCGGGAGAGACCCAGTACTTC. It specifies CASSYSPGGPGETQYF.

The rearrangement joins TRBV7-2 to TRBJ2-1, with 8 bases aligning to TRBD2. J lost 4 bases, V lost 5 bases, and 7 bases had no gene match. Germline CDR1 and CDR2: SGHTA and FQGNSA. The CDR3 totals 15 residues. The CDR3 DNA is TGTGCCAGCAGCCCCAGCGGGAGTCCTTACAATGAGCAGTTCTTC. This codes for CASSPSGSPYNEQFF. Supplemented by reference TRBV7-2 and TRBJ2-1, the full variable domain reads GAGVSQSPSNKVTEKGKDVELRCDPISGHTALYWYRQSLGQGLEFLIYFQGNSAPDKSGLPSDRFSAERTGGSVSTLTIQRTQQEDSAVYLCASSPSGSPYNEQFFGPGTRLTVL.

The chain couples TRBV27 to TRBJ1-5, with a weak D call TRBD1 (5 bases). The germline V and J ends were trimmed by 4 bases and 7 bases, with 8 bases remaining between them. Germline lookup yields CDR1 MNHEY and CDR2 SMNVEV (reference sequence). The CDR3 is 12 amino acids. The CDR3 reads CASSSPGQPQHF. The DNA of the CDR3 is TGTGCCAGCAGTTCCCCAGGGCAGCCCCAGCATTTT.

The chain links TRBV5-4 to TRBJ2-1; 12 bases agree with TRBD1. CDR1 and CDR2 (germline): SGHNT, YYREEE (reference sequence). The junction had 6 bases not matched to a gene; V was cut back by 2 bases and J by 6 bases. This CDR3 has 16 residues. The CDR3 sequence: CASSFGTGGLGNEQFF. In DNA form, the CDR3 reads TGTGCCAGCAGCTTCGGGACAGGGGGCCTAGGCAATGAGCAGTTCTTC.

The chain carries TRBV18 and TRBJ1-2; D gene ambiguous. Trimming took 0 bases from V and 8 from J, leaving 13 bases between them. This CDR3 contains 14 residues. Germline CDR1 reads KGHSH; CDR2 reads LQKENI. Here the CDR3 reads CASSPPRQLYGYTF. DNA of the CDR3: TGTGCCAGCTCACCACCCAGACAACTTTACGGCTACACCTTC.

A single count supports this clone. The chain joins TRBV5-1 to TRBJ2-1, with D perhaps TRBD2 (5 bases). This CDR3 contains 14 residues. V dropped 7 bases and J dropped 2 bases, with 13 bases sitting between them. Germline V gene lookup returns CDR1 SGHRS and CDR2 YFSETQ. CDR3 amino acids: CASGGPQTYNEQFF. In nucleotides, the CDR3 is TGCGCCAGCGGAGGACCCCAGACCTACAATGAGCAGTTCTTC.

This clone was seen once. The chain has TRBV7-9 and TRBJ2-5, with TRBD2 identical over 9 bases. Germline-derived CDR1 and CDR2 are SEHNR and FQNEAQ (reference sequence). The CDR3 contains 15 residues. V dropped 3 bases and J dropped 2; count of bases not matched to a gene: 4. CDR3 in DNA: TGTGCCAGCAGCTTCCTTCTAGCGGGGCAAGAGACCCAGTACTTC. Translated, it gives CASSFLLAGQETQYF.

The CDR3 bases are TGTGCCACCAGCAGAGATCGTCCTCAGGGGTATGGCTACACCTTC. Protein sequence: CATSRDRPQGYGYTF. The J gene is TRBJ1-2, the V gene TRBV15, with TRBD1 as a possible D gene (6 bases). Looked up from germline, CDR1 is LNHNV and CDR2 is YYDKDF (reference sequence). Trimming shortened V by 0 bases and J by 5 bases, and 13 bases separated the two germline ends. This CDR3 contains 15 residues.

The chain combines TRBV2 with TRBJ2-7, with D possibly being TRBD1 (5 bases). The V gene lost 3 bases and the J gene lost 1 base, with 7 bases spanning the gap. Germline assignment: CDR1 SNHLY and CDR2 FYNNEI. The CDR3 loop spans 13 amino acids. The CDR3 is CASSEDISYEQYF. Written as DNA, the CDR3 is TGTGCCAGCAGTGAGGACATTTCCTACGAGCAGTACTTC. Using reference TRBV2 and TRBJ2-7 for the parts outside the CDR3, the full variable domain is EPEVTQTPSHQVTQMGQEVILRCVPISNHLYFYWYRQILGQKVEFLVSFYNNEISEKSEIFDDQFSVERPDGSNFTLKIRSTKLEDSAMYFCASSEDISYEQYFGPGTRLTVT.

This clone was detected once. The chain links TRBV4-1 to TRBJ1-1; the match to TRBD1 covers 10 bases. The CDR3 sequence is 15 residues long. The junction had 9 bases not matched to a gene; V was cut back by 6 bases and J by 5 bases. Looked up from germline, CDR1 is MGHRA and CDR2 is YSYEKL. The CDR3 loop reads CASSYPTGGRTEAFF. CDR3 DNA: TGCGCCAGCAGTTATCCGACAGGGGGCCGGACTGAAGCTTTCTTT.

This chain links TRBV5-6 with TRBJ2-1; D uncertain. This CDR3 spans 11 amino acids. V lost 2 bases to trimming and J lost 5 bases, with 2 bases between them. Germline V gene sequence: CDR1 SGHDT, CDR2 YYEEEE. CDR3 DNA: TGTGCCAGCAGCTTCAACAATGAGCAGTTCTTC. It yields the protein CASSFNNEQFF.

The CDR3 DNA follows: TGTGCCAGCAGCTTAGGGACTAGCGGGGGGGAGTACTTC. It codes for CASSLGTSGGEYF. V gene TRBV11-2 combines with J gene TRBJ2-7; 15 positions agree with TRBD2. The CDR3 is made up of 13 amino acids. The V gene's germline CDR1 is SGHAT and CDR2 FQNNGV. V dropped 1 base and J dropped 11; count of bases not matched to a gene: 0.

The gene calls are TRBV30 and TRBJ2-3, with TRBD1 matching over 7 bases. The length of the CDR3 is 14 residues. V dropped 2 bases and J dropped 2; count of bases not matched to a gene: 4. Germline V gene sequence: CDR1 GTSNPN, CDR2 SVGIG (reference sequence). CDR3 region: CAWSRDRVTDTQYF. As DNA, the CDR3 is TGTGCCTGGAGTCGGGACAGAGTCACAGATACGCAGTATTTT.

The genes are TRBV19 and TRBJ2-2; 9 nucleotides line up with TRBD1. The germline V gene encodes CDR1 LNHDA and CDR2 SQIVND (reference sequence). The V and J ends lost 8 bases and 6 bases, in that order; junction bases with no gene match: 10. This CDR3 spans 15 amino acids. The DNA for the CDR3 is TGTGCCAGTTATACCGGGACAGGGTATGCCGGGGAGCTGTTTTTT. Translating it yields CASYTGTGYAGELFF.

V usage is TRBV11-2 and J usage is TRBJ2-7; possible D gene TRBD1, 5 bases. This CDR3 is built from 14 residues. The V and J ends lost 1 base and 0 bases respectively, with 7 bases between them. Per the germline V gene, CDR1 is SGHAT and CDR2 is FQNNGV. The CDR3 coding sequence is TGTGCCAGCAGCTTAGGCAGGGCCTCCTACGAGCAGTACTTC. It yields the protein CASSLGRASYEQYF. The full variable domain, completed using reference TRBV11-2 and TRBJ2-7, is EAGVAQSPRYKIIEKRQSVAFWCNPISGHATLYWYQQILGQGPKLLIQFQNNGVVDDSQLPKDRFSAERLKGVDSTLKIQPAKLEDSAVYLCASSLGRASYEQYFGPGTRLTVT.

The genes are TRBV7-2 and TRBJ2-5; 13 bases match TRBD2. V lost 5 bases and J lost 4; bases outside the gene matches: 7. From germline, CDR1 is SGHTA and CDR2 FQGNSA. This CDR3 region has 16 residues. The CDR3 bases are TGTGCCAGCAGCCCACTAGCGGGGGGGGCCACAGAGACCCAGTACTTC. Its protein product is CASSPLAGGATETQYF.